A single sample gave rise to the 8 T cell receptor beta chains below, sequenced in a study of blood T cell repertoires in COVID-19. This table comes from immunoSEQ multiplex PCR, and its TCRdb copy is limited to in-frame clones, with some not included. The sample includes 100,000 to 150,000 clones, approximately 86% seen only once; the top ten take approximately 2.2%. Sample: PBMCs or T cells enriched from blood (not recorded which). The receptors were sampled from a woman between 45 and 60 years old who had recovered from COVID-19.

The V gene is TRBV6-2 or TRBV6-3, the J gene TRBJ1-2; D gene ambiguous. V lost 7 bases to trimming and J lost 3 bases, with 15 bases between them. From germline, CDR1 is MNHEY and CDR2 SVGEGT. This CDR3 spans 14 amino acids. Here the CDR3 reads CASTPPGVHYGYTF. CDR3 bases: TGTGCCAGCACCCCCCCCGGGGTCCACTATGGCTACACCTTC.

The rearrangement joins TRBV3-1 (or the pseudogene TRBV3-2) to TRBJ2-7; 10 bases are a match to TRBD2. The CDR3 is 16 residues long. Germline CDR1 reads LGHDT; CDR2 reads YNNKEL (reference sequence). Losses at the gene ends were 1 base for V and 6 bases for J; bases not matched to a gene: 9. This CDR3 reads CASSQALAGGPSEQYF. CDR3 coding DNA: TGTGCCAGCAGCCAAGCATTAGCGGGGGGCCCCTCCGAGCAGTACTTC.

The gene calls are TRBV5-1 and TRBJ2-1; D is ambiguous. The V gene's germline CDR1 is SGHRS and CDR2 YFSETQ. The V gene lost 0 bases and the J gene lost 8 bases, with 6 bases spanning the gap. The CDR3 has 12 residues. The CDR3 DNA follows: TGCGCCAGCAGCTTGGTTGTAGATGAGCAGTTCTTC. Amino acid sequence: CASSLVVDEQFF.

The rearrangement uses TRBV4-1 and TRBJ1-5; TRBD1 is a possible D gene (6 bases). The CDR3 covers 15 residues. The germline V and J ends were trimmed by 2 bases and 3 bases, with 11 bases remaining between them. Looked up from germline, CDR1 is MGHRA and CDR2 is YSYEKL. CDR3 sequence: CASSQRQADNQPQHF. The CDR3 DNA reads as TGCGCCAGCAGCCAAAGACAGGCCGACAATCAGCCCCAGCATTTT.

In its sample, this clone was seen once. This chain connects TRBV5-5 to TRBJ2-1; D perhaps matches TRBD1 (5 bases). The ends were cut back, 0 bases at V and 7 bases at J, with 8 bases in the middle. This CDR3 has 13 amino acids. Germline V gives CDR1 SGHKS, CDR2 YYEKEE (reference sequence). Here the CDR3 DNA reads TGTGCCAGCAGCTTGGGACACAGGAATGAGCAGTTCTTC. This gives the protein CASSLGHRNEQFF.

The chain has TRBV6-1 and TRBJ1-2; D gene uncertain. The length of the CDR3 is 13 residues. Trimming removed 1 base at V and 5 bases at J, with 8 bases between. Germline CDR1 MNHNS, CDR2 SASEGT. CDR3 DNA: TGTGCCAGCAGTGAAGAAACGGGGTATGGCTACACCTTC. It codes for CASSEETGYGYTF.

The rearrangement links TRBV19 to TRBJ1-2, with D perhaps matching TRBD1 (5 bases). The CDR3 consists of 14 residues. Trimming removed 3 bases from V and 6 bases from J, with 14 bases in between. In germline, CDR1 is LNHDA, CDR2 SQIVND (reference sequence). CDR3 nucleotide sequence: TGTGCCAGTAGTATCTGGGTGACAGAAGATGGCTACACCTTC. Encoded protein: CASSIWVTEDGYTF.

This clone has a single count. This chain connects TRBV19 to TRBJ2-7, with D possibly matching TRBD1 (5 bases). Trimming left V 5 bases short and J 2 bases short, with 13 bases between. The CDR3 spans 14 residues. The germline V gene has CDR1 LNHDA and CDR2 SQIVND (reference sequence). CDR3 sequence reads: CASSPLTETYEQYF. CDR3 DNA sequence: TGTGCCAGTAGTCCCTTGACAGAAACCTACGAGCAGTACTTC.